This entry lists 31 T cell receptor beta chains sequenced from one sample in a study of blood T cell repertoires in COVID-19. Repertoires were generated with immunoSEQ multiplex PCR, while TCRdb's copy carries only in-frame clones and drops some. The sample includes about 52,000 clones, approximately 85% of them seen just once. The specimen was peripheral blood. The receptors were gathered from a human donor in a cohort sampled during active COVID-19.

The chain joins TRBV6-5 to TRBJ2-4; 7 bases agree with TRBD2. This CDR3 comprises 14 residues. The germline CDR1 and CDR2 sequences are MNHEY and SVGAGI. With V trimmed by 1 base and J by 5 bases, 2 bases remained unmatched. CDR3 DNA sequence: TGTGCCAGCAGTTACTTCGCGGGAGAAAACATTCAGTACTTC. Protein: CASSYFAGENIQYF.

The chain uses TRBV5-8 and TRBJ1-1; D remains unclear. CDR3 length: 15 amino acids. V was clipped by 4 bases and J by 3 bases, with 16 bases between them. Germline CDR1 SGHTS, CDR2 YDEGEE. The CDR3 loop is CASSEYDTEDTEAFF. CDR3 sequence (DNA): TGTGCCAGCAGCGAATACGACACGGAAGACACTGAAGCTTTCTTT.

The V call is TRBV7-8, the J call TRBJ2-1; D might be TRBD2 (6 bases). Deletions cut 2 bases from V and 6 bases from J, with 14 bases between. Per germline, CDR1 SGHVS and CDR2 FQNEAQ. There are 15 residues in the CDR3. The CDR3 is CASSLSRERVNEQFF. The CDR3 DNA follows: TGTGCCAGCAGCTTATCACGGGAGAGAGTCAATGAGCAGTTCTTC.

This clone has only one observation. The gene calls are TRBV3-1 (or the pseudogene TRBV3-2) and TRBJ2-7; 14 bases are shared with TRBD2. The V and J ends lost 5 bases and 6 bases, in that order; junction bases with no gene match: 12. The CDR3 sequence is 17 residues long. The V gene's germline CDR1 is LGHDT and CDR2 YNNKEL (reference sequence). The CDR3, as DNA: TGTGCCAGCAGCTCTCGACGACTAGCGGGGGGGCCAGGCGAGCAGTACTTC. Amino acid sequence: CASSSRRLAGGPGEQYF.

The rearrangement joins TRBV5-5 to TRBJ2-1; 9 nucleotides match TRBD2. Germline CDR1 reads SGHKS; CDR2 reads YYEKEE (reference sequence). The CDR3 has 13 amino acids. V shed 7 bases, J shed 2 bases, and the junction held 1 base outside the gene matches. CDR3 sequence reads: CASRLAAYNEQFF. The CDR3 DNA follows: TGTGCCAGCCGACTAGCGGCCTACAATGAGCAGTTCTTC.

CDR3 bases: TGTGCCAGCTCTCCGAGCAGTGGGAGCTCAGATACGCAGTATTTT. Its translation: CASSPSSGSSDTQYF. V usage is TRBV18 and J usage is TRBJ2-3, with D possibly matching TRBD2 (5 bases). This CDR3 is 15 amino acids long. The V and J ends lost 6 bases and 4 bases respectively, with 17 bases between them. CDR1 and CDR2 (germline): KGHSH, LQKENI.

V gene TRBV6-5 combines with J gene TRBJ1-2, with 8 bases matching TRBD1. Germline trimming cut 4 bases from V and 8 bases from J; bases unmatched to any gene: 12. Germline CDR1 and CDR2: MNHEY and SVGAGI. The CDR3 length is 15 residues. The CDR3 DNA sequence: TGTGCCAGCAGTTCCGGACAGGGCCTTTACCGCGGCTACACCTTC. It encodes CASSSGQGLYRGYTF.

J is TRBJ2-5 and V is TRBV13; 8 bases are shared with TRBD2. V shed 0 bases and J 10 bases; nucleotides not matched to a gene: 10. CDR1 is PRHDT and CDR2 is FYEKMQ in the germline V gene (reference sequence). This CDR3 has 15 residues. The CDR3: CASSLGTERESIQYF. The CDR3 nucleotides read TGTGCCAGCAGCTTAGGCACCGAGCGGGAGTCGATCCAGTACTTC.

This chain uses TRBV7-2 with TRBJ2-2; perhaps TRBD2 as D (5 bases). The V and J ends lost 1 base and 4 bases respectively, with 13 bases between them. The germline V gene has CDR1 SGHTA and CDR2 FQGNSA. This CDR3 contains 16 residues. CDR3 DNA: TGTGCCAGCAGCTTAGTCACCCCTCGGGGCACCGGGGAGCTGTTTTTT. It encodes CASSLVTPRGTGELFF.

This clone has only a few counts. The chain recombines TRBV9 with TRBJ2-5, with a weak D call TRBD1 (6 bases). CDR1 and CDR2 from the germline V gene are SGDLS and YYNGEE. Trimming removed 2 bases from V and 2 bases from J, with 10 bases in between. This CDR3 has 14 amino acids. The CDR3 bases are TGTGCCAGCAGCGTCGGCGGACAGCAAGAGACCCAGTACTTC. Translating gives CASSVGGQQETQYF.

The rearrangement joins TRBV5-5 to TRBJ2-7; 7 bases align to TRBD1. The CDR3 runs to 16 residues. Germline CDR1 reads SGHKS; CDR2 reads YYEKEE (reference sequence). Trimming at V came to 0 bases and at J to 4 bases, leaving 10 bases not matched to a gene. CDR3 amino acids: CASSLGDSPPLYEQYF. The CDR3 DNA sequence: TGTGCCAGCAGCTTGGGGGACAGTCCCCCCTTATACGAGCAGTACTTC.

The rearrangement joins TRBV24-1 to TRBJ2-1, with a tentative D call TRBD2 (6 bases). The V end was cut by 10 bases, the J end by 0 bases, with 15 bases between. The CDR3 runs to 15 residues. The germline gives CDR1 KGHDR, CDR2 SFDVKD. Here the CDR3 reads CATSRDGSSYNEQFF. DNA of the CDR3: TGTGCCACGTCGCGGGACGGAAGCTCCTACAATGAGCAGTTCTTC.

The gene calls are TRBV7-8 and TRBJ2-5, with D possibly TRBD1 on 6 matching bases. With 4 bases removed from V and 5 bases from J, the gap between germline ends came to 14 bases. Germline values: CDR1 SGHVS, CDR2 FQNEAQ. CDR3 length: 14 residues. CDR3 amino acids: CASSSMGAWETQYF. The CDR3 region has the DNA TGTGCCAGCAGCTCTATGGGGGCCTGGGAGACCCAGTACTTC.

The gene calls are TRBV19 and TRBJ1-5, with 7 bases that match TRBD1. J gave up 9 bases and V 5 bases, and 13 bases lay outside the gene matches. The length of the CDR3 is 15 residues. Germline loops: CDR1 LNHDA, CDR2 SQIVND (reference sequence). The CDR3 sequence is CASSLETGLNGPQHF. The CDR3 coding sequence is TGTGCCAGTAGTCTCGAGACAGGGTTAAACGGGCCCCAGCATTTT.

The chain uses TRBV3-1 (or the pseudogene TRBV3-2) and TRBJ1-3, with 8 bases lining up with TRBD1. Germline V CDR1 and CDR2: LGHDT, YNNKEL (reference sequence). V was clipped by 4 bases and J by 4 bases; unmatched bases: 6. This CDR3 spans 15 amino acids. This chain's CDR3 is CASSPRQGNGNTIYF. The CDR3, as DNA: TGTGCCAGCAGCCCCAGACAGGGGAACGGAAACACCATATATTTT.

The CDR3 sequence: CASSARQGRDGYTF. The DNA of the CDR3 is TGTGCCAGTAGTGCTCGACAGGGGCGGGATGGCTACACCTTC. This sequence joins TRBV19 and TRBJ1-2, with TRBD1 matching 8 bases. Losses at the gene ends were 5 bases for V and 6 bases for J; bases not matched to a gene: 8. Germline V CDR1 and CDR2: LNHDA, SQIVND (reference sequence). This CDR3 has 14 residues.

The rearrangement joins TRBV7-8 to TRBJ2-3, with TRBD2 as a possible D gene (7 bases). Germline-derived CDR1 and CDR2 are SGHVS and FQNEAQ. Trimming pared 3 bases from V and 4 bases from J, leaving 17 bases between. CDR3 length: 16 amino acids. The DNA of the CDR3 is TGTGCCAGCAGCTTGGGGGGGGGCTCCAAACCAGATACGCAGTATTTT. It encodes CASSLGGGSKPDTQYF.

The chain recombines TRBV2 with TRBJ2-6, with D hard to call. Deletions cut 3 bases from V and 2 bases from J, with 2 bases between. This CDR3 contains 13 residues. Germline V gene data show CDR1 as SNHLY and CDR2 as FYNNEI. As DNA, the CDR3 is TGTGCCAGCAGTGATACTGGGGCCAACGTCCTGACTTTC. It encodes CASSDTGANVLTF.

V usage is TRBV30 and J usage is TRBJ1-1, with unresolved D. This CDR3 region has 12 residues. V was cut by 0 bases and J by 3 bases, with 5 bases left in between. Germline CDR1 GTSNPN, CDR2 SVGIG (reference sequence). Here the CDR3 reads CAWSVHDTEAFF. The CDR3 DNA reads TGTGCCTGGAGTGTACATGACACTGAAGCTTTCTTT.

The chain has TRBV3-1 (or the pseudogene TRBV3-2) and TRBJ1-3; 8 bases map to TRBD1. CDR3 size: 14 residues. The germline V gene encodes CDR1 LGHDT and CDR2 YNNKEL (reference sequence). J lost 8 bases, V lost 3 bases, and 6 bases had no gene match. The chain's CDR3 is CASSQADRGYTIYF. CDR3 bases: TGTGCCAGCAGCCAGGCTGACAGGGGTTACACCATATATTTT.

V is TRBV5-6 and J is TRBJ1-5; possible D gene TRBD1, 6 bases. The CDR3 consists of 15 residues. Trimming took off 0 bases at V and 0 bases at J, with 7 bases between the two ends. Germline assignment: CDR1 SGHDT and CDR2 YYEEEE. The CDR3 DNA reads TGTGCCAGCAGCTTGGGGACAGCTAGCAATCAGCCCCAGCATTTT. This sequence encodes CASSLGTASNQPQHF.

The chain employs TRBV5-4 and TRBJ2-2, with D hard to call. Between the trimmed V and J ends, which lost 2 bases and 4 bases, there was a span of 6 bases. The germline V gene has CDR1 SGHNT and CDR2 YYREEE (reference sequence). The CDR3 has 13 residues. In nucleotides, the CDR3 is TGTGCCAGCAGCTTCTCCGGCACCGGGGAGCTGTTTTTT. Protein product: CASSFSGTGELFF.

This clone has only one observation. The chain joins TRBV9 to TRBJ2-3; D possibly corresponds to TRBD2 (6 bases). Trimming stripped 3 bases from V and 3 bases from J, with 11 bases between. Per the germline V gene, CDR1 is SGDLS and CDR2 is YYNGEE. This CDR3 is built from 14 residues. CDR3 in amino acids: CASSGGDYTDTQYF. As DNA, the CDR3 is TGTGCCAGCAGCGGCGGGGATTATACAGATACGCAGTATTTT.

The chain carries TRBV7-3 and TRBJ2-3; maybe TRBD2 (5 bases). Germline CDR1 and CDR2: SGHTA and FQGTGA. CDR3 size: 16 residues. V was clipped by 4 bases and J by 3 bases, with 17 bases between them. The CDR3 sequence: CASSSRARGETDTQYF. The CDR3 DNA reads TGTGCCAGCAGCTCGAGGGCTCGGGGAGAAACAGATACGCAGTATTTT.

J is TRBJ1-5 and V is TRBV3-1 (or the pseudogene TRBV3-2); D unclear. Germline CDR1 LGHDT, CDR2 YNNKEL (reference sequence). There are 15 residues in the CDR3. Trimming removed 2 bases from V and 0 bases from J, with 8 bases in between. CDR3 residues: CASSQFGDSNQPQHF. CDR3 DNA sequence: TGTGCCAGCAGCCAATTCGGGGATAGCAATCAGCCCCAGCATTTT.

V and J are TRBV7-6 and TRBJ2-1, with D tentatively TRBD2 (6 bases). Germline CDR1 SGHVS, CDR2 FNYEAQ. Trimming cost V 4 bases and J 0 bases, with 10 bases left between them. The CDR3 spans 15 residues. CDR3 amino acids: CASSSDYRSYNEQFF. Here the CDR3 DNA reads TGTGCCAGCAGCTCGGACTATCGCTCCTACAATGAGCAGTTCTTC.

The genes are TRBV6-5 and TRBJ1-5; weak D call: TRBD1 (5 bases). The V and J ends lost 8 bases and 7 bases respectively, with 21 bases between them. This CDR3 region has 15 residues. Germline values: CDR1 MNHEY, CDR2 SVGAGI. CDR3 sequence (DNA): TGTGCCAGCGGGAGTGGGGGGTTTGAGCGCCAGCCCCAGCATTTT. Translated, it gives CASGSGGFERQPQHF.

The chain employs TRBV5-5 and TRBJ1-1, with TRBD1 as a possible D gene (6 bases). The CDR3 is made up of 13 amino acids. CDR1 and CDR2 (germline): SGHKS, YYEKEE (reference sequence). V lost 3 bases and J 4 bases, leaving 10 bases between the germline ends. CDR3: CASSSAGVTEAFF. The CDR3 bases are TGTGCCAGCAGCTCGGCAGGGGTCACTGAAGCTTTCTTT.

The chain recombines TRBV5-1 with TRBJ2-7; D not resolved. CDR1 SGHRS and CDR2 YFSETQ come from the germline V gene. The ends were cut back, 3 bases at V and 4 bases at J, with 11 bases in the middle. CDR3 length equals 13 residues. CDR3 coding DNA: TGCGCCAGCAGCTCGCGACCTAGTTACGAGCAGTACTTC. Its translation: CASSSRPSYEQYF.

The CDR3 sequence is CASSVSGGETQYF. DNA of the CDR3: TGTGCCAGCAGTGTCAGCGGGGGGGAGACCCAGTACTTC. J is TRBJ2-5 and V is TRBV27; 9 bases line up with TRBD2. Germline assignment: CDR1 MNHEY and CDR2 SMNVEV (reference sequence). The length of the CDR3 is 13 residues. V lost 5 bases and J lost 5; bases outside the gene matches: 3.

The chain is built from TRBV5-4 and TRBJ1-6; 9 bases fit TRBD1. The CDR3 runs 15 residues. Germline V CDR1 and CDR2: SGHNT, YYREEE (reference sequence). V gave up 4 bases and J gave up 9 bases; unmatched junction bases: 8. The CDR3 loop reads CASSQRGQGSSPLHF. DNA for the CDR3: TGTGCCAGCAGCCAAAGGGGACAGGGAAGTTCACCCCTCCACTTT.